The TCR beta chain under discussion was sequenced for a study of shared clonotypes between healthy human individuals. General study findings and limits: Clonotype sharing levels among donors were expected to vary with sequencing depth.

Positively selected for CCR7, the CD45RO-negative cells used as naive CD8 cells excluded terminally differentiated effector memory CD45RA+ cells. For this clone: Its specificity is unknown.

Measured with immunoSEQ multiplex PCR; TCRdb has only the in-frame clones, and not every one. Among more than 2 million clones listed, roughly 95% were seen once. The V gene lost 0 bases and the J gene lost 5 bases, with 11 bases spanning the gap. CDR3 length: 15 amino acids. The germline CDR1 and CDR2 sequences are SGDLS and YYNGEE. The TCR was taken from a man between 18 and 35 years old in good health. The sample consisted of naive CD8+ T cells sorted from blood. The chain has TRBV9 and TRBJ1-4, with D tentatively TRBD1 (6 bases). The CDR3 nucleotides read TGTGCCAGCAGCGTAGACGGAGGGGGAAATGAAAAACTGTTTTTT. This codes for CASSVDGGGNEKLFF.